Listed below are T cell receptor beta chains from one sample, sequenced in a study of neurological immune-mediated disorders. Via MiXCR, TCRdb re-called the 5' RACE reads, giving one row per CDR3 protein. Of tens of thousands of distinct CDR3 sequences listed, 2% to 3% are singletons. Input material: PBMCs. The receptors here all came from a man in his fifties or sixties with multiple sclerosis. CDR3s include the opening cysteine and the closing phenylalanine or tryptophan. Each record gives: J gene, D gene, clone size, V gene, CDR3 protein, CDR3 DNA. D genes are given only for firm matches. A clone size is listed for some rows: how often the clone was seen (once, few, many), or a class if it is expanded.

TRBJ2-5	NA	many	TRBV12-3/TRBV12-4	CASSPSIQETQYF	TGTGCCAGCAGCCCCAGCATCCAAGAGACCCAGTACTTC
TRBJ2-2	TRBD2	many	TRBV29-1	CSVGGLALGTGELFF	TGCAGCGTTGGGGGACTAGCCCTGGGCACCGGGGAGCTGTTTTTT
TRBJ2-3	NA	many	TRBV7-2	CASSLAGNQYTQYF	TGTGCCAGCAGCTTAGCCGGCAATCAATATACGCAGTATTTT
TRBJ2-2	NA	many	TRBV12-3/TRBV12-4	CASSTWTGELFF	TGTGCCAGCAGTACTTGGACCGGGGAGCTGTTTTTT
TRBJ2-5	NA	many	TRBV7-2	CASSSGVETQYF	TGTGCCAGCAGCTCAGGGGTGGAGACCCAGTACTTC
TRBJ1-2	NA	many	TRBV20-1	CSARSAAYNYGYTF	TGCAGTGCTAGGAGCGCAGCGTATAACTATGGCTACACCTTC
TRBJ2-2	NA	many	TRBV9	CASSVTSANTGELFF	TGTGCCAGCAGCGTAACGAGTGCGAACACCGGGGAGCTGTTTTTT
TRBJ2-3	TRBD2	many	TRBV20-1	CSASSRAGITDTQYF	TGCAGTGCTAGCAGCAGAGCGGGGATCACAGATACGCAGTATTTT
TRBJ2-3	NA	many	TRBV7-9	CASSSLPFRAELNTQYF	TGTGCCAGCAGCTCGCTACCCTTTCGAGCGGAATTGAATACGCAGTATTTT
TRBJ2-5	NA	many	TRBV9	CASSVNLQETQYF	TGTGCCAGCAGCGTCAACCTACAAGAGACCCAGTACTTC
TRBJ2-2	TRBD2	many	TRBV24-1	CATSDRDYLTGELFF	TGTGCCACCAGTGACAGGGACTACCTTACCGGGGAGCTGTTTTTT
TRBJ1-3	NA	many	TRBV5-5	CASSSGRFFSGNTIYF	TGTGCCAGCAGCTCGGGGCGGTTCTTCTCTGGAAACACCATATATTTT
TRBJ2-7	TRBD1	many	TRBV20-1	CSASGTGSSYEQYF	TGCAGTGCTAGTGGGACAGGGAGCTCCTACGAGCAGTACTTC
TRBJ2-7	TRBD1	NA	TRBV29-1	CSVADRSYEQYF	TGCAGCGTGGCGGACAGGTCCTACGAGCAGTACTTC
TRBJ1-5	NA	many	TRBV5-1	CASSLAGNQPQHF	TGCGCCAGCAGCTTAGCCGGGAATCAGCCCCAGCATTTT
TRBJ1-5	NA	NA	TRBV5-5	CASSWTGDSNKTQNF	TGTGCCAGCAGCTGGACGGGAGATAGCAATAAGACCCAGAATTTT
TRBJ1-2	TRBD1	many	TRBV6-6	CASSYEGGTGGLLYGYTF	TGTGCCAGCAGTTACGAGGGAGGGACAGGGGGATTATTGTATGGCTACACCTTC
TRBJ2-5	TRBD1	many	TRBV14	CASSQMTGAWVETQYF	TGTGCCAGCAGCCAGATGACAGGGGCCTGGGTAGAGACCCAGTACTTC
TRBJ1-4	NA	many	TRBV7-6	CASRKSGATNEKLFF	TGTGCCAGCCGCAAGTCGGGGGCAACTAATGAAAAACTGTTTTTT
TRBJ2-3	NA	many	TRBV6-2/TRBV6-3	CASRVTTDTQYF	TGTGCCAGCAGGGTGACCACAGATACGCAGTATTTT
TRBJ2-5	TRBD2	many	TRBV7-3	CASSPRLAGGQETQYF	TGTGCCAGCAGCCCACGACTAGCGGGGGGCCAAGAGACCCAGTACTTC
TRBJ2-6	TRBD1	many	TRBV10-3	CATTGGGVSGANVLTF	TGTGCCACCACAGGGGGAGGCGTCTCTGGGGCCAACGTCCTGACTTTC
TRBJ2-3	NA	many	TRBV5-4	CASSPYREDTQYF	TGTGCCAGCAGCCCCTACAGGGAGGATACGCAGTATTTT
TRBJ2-7	TRBD2	many	TRBV20-1	CSARDSGGASEQYF	TGCAGTGCTAGAGATAGCGGGGGGGCTTCCGAGCAGTACTTC
TRBJ2-7	TRBD1	few	TRBV20-1	CSASTGFSYEQYF	TGCAGTGCGTCGACAGGGTTCTCCTACGAGCAGTACTTC
TRBJ2-3	TRBD2	many	TRBV9	CASSASGRTDTQYF	TGTGCCAGCAGCGCTAGCGGGAGGACAGATACGCAGTATTTT
TRBJ2-1	TRBD1	NA	TRBV24-1	CATSDVRGPYNEQFF	TGTGCCACCAGTGATGTCAGGGGGCCTTACAATGAGCAGTTCTTC
TRBJ1-5	NA	many	TRBV7-2	CASSLGGDWRNQPQHF	TGTGCCAGCAGCTTAGGAGGTGACTGGCGGAATCAGCCCCAGCATTTT
TRBJ2-1	NA	NA	TRBV5-8	CDSSLNNEQFF	TGTGACAGCAGCCTTAACAATGAGCAGTTCTTC